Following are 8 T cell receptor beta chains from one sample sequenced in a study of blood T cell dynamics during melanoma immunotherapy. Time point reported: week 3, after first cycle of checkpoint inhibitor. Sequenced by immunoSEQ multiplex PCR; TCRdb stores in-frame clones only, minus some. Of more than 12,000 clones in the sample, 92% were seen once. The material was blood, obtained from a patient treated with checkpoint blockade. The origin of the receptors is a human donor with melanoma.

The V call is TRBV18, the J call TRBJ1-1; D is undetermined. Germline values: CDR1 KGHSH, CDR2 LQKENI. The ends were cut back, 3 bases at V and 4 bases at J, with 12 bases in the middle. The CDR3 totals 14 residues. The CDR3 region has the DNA TGTGCCAGCTCACCGGGCAGCAGACCCACTGAAGCTTTCTTT. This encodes CASSPGSRPTEAFF.

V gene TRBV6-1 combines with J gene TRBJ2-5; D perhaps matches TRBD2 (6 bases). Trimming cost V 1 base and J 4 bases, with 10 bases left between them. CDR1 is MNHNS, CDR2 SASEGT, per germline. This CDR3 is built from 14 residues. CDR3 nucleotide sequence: TGTGCCAGCAGTGAAGGGGGGGTGCGAGAGACCCAGTACTTC. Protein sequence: CASSEGGVRETQYF.

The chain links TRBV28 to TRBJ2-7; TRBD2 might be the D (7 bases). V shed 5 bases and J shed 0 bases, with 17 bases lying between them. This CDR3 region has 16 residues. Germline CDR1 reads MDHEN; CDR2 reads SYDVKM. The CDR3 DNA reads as TGTGCCAGCAGTCCCCCGGGGGGCAGGAGCTCCTACGAGCAGTACTTC. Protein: CASSPPGGRSSYEQYF.

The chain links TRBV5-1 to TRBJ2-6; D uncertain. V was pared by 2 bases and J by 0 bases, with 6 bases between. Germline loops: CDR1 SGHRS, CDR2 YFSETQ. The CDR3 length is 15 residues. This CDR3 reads CASSFSRSGANVLTF. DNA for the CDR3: TGCGCCAGCAGCTTTAGCCGCTCTGGGGCCAACGTCCTGACTTTC.

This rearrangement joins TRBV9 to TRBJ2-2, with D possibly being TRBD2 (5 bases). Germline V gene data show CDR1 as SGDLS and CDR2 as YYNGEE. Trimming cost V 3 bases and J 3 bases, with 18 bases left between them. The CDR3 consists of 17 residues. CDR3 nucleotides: TGTGCCAGCAGCGCGGGATCGGGGTCTGGCGACACCGGGGAGCTGTTTTTT. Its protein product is CASSAGSGSGDTGELFF.

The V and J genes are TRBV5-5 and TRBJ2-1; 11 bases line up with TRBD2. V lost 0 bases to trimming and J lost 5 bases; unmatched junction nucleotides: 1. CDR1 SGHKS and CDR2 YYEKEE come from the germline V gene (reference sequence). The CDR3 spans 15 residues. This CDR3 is CASSLGLAGNNEQFF. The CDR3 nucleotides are TGTGCCAGCAGCTTGGGACTAGCGGGAAACAATGAGCAGTTCTTC.

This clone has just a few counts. CDR3 in DNA: TGCGCCAGCAGTGGGTCCGGGGGCTATGGCTACACCTTC. Protein product: CASSGSGGYGYTF. The V gene is TRBV10-2, the J gene TRBJ1-2, with a possible D match to TRBD1 (5 bases). The ends were cut back, 4 bases at V and 4 bases at J, with 10 bases in the middle. The CDR3 has 13 amino acids. Germline CDR1 is WSHSY and CDR2 is SAAADI.

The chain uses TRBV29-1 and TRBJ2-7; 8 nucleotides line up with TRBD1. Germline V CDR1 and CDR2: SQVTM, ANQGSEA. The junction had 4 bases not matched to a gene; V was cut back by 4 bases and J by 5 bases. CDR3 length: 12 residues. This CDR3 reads CSVGRTGNEQYF. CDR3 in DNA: TGCAGCGTTGGACGGACAGGGAACGAGCAGTACTTC.